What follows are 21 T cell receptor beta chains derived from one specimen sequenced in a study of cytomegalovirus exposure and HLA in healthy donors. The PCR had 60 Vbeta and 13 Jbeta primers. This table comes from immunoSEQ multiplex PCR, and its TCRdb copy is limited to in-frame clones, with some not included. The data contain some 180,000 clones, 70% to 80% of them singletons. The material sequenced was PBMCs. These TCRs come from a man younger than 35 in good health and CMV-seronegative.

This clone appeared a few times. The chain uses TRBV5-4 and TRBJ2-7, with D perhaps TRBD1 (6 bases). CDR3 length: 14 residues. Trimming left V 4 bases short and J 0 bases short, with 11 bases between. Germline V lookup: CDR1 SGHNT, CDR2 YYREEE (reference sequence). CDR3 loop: CASSQDRDSYEQYF. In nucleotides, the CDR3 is TGTGCCAGCAGCCAGGACAGAGACTCCTACGAGCAGTACTTC.

CDR3 protein: CASSPGDTEAFF. CDR3 nucleotides: TGTGCCAGTAGCCCGGGGGACACTGAAGCTTTCTTT. The chain uses TRBV19 and TRBJ1-1, with D possibly matching TRBD1 (5 bases). The CDR3 length is 12 residues. Germline V gene sequence: CDR1 LNHDA, CDR2 SQIVND (reference sequence). V shed 6 bases and J shed 3 bases, with 8 bases lying between them.

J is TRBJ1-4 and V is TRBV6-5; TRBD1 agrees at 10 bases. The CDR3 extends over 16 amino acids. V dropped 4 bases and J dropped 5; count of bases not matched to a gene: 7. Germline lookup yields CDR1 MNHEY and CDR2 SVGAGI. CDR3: CASSSPGQGINEKLFF. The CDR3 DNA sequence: TGTGCCAGCAGTTCTCCGGGACAGGGGATAAATGAAAAACTGTTTTTT.

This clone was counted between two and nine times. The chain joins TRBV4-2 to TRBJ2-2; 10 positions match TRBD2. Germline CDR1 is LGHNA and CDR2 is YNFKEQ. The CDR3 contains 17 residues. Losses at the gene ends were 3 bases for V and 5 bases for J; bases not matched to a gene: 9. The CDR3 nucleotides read TGTGCCAGCAGCCAGCCCCTAGCGGGAGATGGGACCGGGGAGCTGTTTTTT. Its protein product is CASSQPLAGDGTGELFF.

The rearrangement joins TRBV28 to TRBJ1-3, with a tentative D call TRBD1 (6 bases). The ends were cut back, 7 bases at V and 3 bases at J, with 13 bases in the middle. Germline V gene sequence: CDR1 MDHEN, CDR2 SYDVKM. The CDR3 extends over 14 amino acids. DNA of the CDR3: TGTGCCAGCAATCTAGGACAGTTTGGAAACACCATATATTTT. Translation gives CASNLGQFGNTIYF.

The chain's CDR3 is CASSDWRAVGGTEAFF. CDR3 DNA: TGTGCCAGCAGTGACTGGAGGGCAGTAGGAGGAACTGAAGCTTTCTTT. V is TRBV6-4 and J is TRBJ1-1, with unresolved D. Trimming left V 1 base short and J 5 bases short, with 17 bases between. Germline V CDR1 and CDR2: MRHNA, SNTAGT. This CDR3 contains 16 residues.

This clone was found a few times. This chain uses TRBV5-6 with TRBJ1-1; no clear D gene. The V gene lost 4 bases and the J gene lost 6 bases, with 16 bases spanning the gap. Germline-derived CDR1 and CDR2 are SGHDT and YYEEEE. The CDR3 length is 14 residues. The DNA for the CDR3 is TGTGCCAGCAGCGTTCGTCGCGGGGTCGCTGAAGCTTTCTTT. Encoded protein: CASSVRRGVAEAFF.

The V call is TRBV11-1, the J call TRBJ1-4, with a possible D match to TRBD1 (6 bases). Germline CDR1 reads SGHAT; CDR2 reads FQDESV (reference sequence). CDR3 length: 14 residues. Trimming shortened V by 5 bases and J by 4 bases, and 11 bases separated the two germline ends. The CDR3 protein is CASSLGQYNEKLFF. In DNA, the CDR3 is TGTGCCAGCAGCCTAGGACAGTATAATGAAAAACTGTTTTTT.

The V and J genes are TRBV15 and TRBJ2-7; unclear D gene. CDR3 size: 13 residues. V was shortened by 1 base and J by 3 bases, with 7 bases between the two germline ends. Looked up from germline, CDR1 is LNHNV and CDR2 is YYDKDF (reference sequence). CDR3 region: CATSRVPRYEQYF. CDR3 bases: TGTGCCACCAGCAGAGTCCCCCGCTACGAGCAGTACTTC.

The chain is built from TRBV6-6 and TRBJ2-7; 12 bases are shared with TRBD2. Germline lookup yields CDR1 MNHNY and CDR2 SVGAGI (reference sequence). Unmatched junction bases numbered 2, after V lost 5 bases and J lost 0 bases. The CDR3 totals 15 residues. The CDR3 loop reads CASSPSGGASYEQYF. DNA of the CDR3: TGTGCCAGCAGTCCTAGCGGGGGGGCCTCCTACGAGCAGTACTTC.

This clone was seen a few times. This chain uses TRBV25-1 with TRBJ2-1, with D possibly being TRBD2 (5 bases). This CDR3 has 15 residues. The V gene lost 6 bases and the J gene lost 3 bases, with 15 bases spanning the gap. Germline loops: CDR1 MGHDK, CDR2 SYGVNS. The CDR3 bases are TGTGCCAGCAGAAGTGAGTTTGGGAGCTACAATGAGCAGTTCTTC. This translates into CASRSEFGSYNEQFF.

The CDR3 DNA is TGTGCCAGCTCACCTGCGGGAGGCGAGCAGTTCTTC. It specifies CASSPAGGEQFF. The genes are TRBV18 and TRBJ2-1, with TRBD2 matching 8 bases. Trimming removed 3 bases from V and 10 bases from J; junction bases left unmatched: 2. This CDR3 spans 12 amino acids. CDR1 is KGHSH, CDR2 LQKENI, per germline.

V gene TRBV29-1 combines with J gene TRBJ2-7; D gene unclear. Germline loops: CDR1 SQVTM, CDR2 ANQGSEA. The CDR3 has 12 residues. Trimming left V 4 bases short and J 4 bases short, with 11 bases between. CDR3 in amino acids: CSVVSTTYEQYF. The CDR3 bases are TGCAGCGTTGTAAGTACGACTTACGAGCAGTACTTC.

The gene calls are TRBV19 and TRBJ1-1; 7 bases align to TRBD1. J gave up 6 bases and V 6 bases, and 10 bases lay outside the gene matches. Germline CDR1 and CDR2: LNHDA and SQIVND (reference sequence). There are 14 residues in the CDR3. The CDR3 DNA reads TGTGCCAGTAGCCGGGACAGACTAGATGCTGAAGCTTTCTTT. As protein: CASSRDRLDAEAFF.

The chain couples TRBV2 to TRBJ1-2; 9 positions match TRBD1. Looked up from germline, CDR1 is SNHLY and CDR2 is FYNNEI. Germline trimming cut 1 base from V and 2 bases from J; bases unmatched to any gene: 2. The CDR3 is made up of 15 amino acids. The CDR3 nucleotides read TGTGCCAGCAGTGAAGGGGGACAGGGAAACTATGGCTACACCTTC. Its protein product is CASSEGGQGNYGYTF. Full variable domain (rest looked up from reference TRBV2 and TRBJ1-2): EPEVTQTPSHQVTQMGQEVILRCVPISNHLYFYWYRQILGQKVEFLVSFYNNEISEKSEIFDDQFSVERPDGSNFTLKIRSTKLEDSAMYFCASSEGGQGNYGYTFGSGTRLTVV.

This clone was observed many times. The chain's CDR3 is CASSDRQGFNTEAFF. The DNA of the CDR3 is TGTGCCAGCAGTGATCGCCAGGGCTTTAACACTGAAGCTTTCTTT. The rearrangement uses TRBV2 and TRBJ1-1; a weak D match, TRBD1 (5 bases). Trimming took 3 bases from V and 2 from J, leaving 13 bases between them. This CDR3 region has 15 residues. Germline CDR1 reads SNHLY; CDR2 reads FYNNEI.

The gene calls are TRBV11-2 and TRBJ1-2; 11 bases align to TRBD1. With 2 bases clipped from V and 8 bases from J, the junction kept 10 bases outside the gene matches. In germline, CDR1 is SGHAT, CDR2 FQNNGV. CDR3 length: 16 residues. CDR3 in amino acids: CASSLPGQGAGKGYTF. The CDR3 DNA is TGTGCCAGCAGCTTACCCGGACAGGGGGCTGGCAAAGGCTACACCTTC.

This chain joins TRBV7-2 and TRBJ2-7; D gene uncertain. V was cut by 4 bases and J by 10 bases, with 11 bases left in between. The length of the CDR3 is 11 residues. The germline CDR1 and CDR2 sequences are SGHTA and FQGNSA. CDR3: CASSSASIQYF. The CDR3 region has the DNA TGTGCCAGCAGCTCGGCTAGTATTCAGTACTTC.

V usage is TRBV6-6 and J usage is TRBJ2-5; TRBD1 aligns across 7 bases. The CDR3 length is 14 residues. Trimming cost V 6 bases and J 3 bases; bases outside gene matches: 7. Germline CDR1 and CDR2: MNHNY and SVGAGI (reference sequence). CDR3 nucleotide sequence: TGTGCCAGCAGGATGACAGGGACGGAAGAGACCCAGTACTTC. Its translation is CASRMTGTEETQYF.

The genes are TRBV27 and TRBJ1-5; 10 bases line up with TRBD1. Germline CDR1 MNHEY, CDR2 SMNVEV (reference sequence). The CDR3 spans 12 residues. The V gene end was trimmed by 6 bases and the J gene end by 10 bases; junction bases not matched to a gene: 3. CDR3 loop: CASRTGGQPQHF. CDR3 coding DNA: TGTGCCAGCAGGACAGGGGGCCAACCCCAGCATTTT.

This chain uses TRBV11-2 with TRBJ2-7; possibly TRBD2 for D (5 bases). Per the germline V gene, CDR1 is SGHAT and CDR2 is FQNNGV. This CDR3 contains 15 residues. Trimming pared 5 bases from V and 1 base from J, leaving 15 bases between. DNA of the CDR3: TGTGCCAGCAGCCCCGCGGGCGGCAGGTCCTACGAGCAGTACTTC. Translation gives CASSPAGGRSYEQYF.